Shown below are 9 T cell receptor beta chains from a single sample sequenced in a study of post-analysis software for immune sequencing data. Study results and caveats: The five TRBV segments detected at higher frequency in patients than in controls included TRBV5-6, TRBV5-1 and TRBV20-1.

These receptors' antigens are unknown. The TCR beta cDNA libraries carried unique molecular identifiers. From the PCR reads, TCRdb called clonotypes with MiXCR, one entry per CDR3 protein. The profile covers a few hundred thousand distinct CDR3 sequences, with 30% to 45% appearing a single time and 13% taken by the ten largest. The sequenced sample consisted of blood. The receptors originated from a girl between 10 and 17 years old with multiple sclerosis.

This clonotype was detected a few times. This sequence joins TRBV20-1 and TRBJ1-2, with D hard to call. The V and J ends lost 6 bases and 4 bases respectively, with 9 bases between them. This CDR3 is built from 11 residues. Germline assignment: CDR1 DFQATT and CDR2 SNEGSKA (reference sequence). The CDR3 coding sequence is TGCAGTGCCCACGCGTCCTATGGCTACACCTTC. It translates to CSAHASYGYTF.

The chain combines TRBV6-1 with TRBJ1-1; the match to TRBD1 covers 9 bases. The CDR3 is 13 amino acids. CDR1 MNHNS and CDR2 SASEGT come from the germline V gene. V shed 6 bases, J shed 1 base, and the junction held 0 bases outside the gene matches. CDR3 loop: CASRDRGNTEAFF. In nucleotides, the CDR3 is TGTGCCAGCAGGGACAGGGGGAACACTGAAGCTTTCTTT.

This clonotype was seen more than once but under ten times. This sequence joins TRBV5-6 and TRBJ2-7; D call uncertain. V was clipped by 4 bases and J by 3 bases, with 14 bases between them. Germline CDR1 is SGHDT and CDR2 is YYEEEE. The CDR3 is 14 residues long. The CDR3 bases are TGTGCCAGCAGCCTTAGATACGGAGACTACGAGCAGTACTTC. Encoded protein: CASSLRYGDYEQYF.

This clonotype came up a few times. The V and J genes are TRBV20-1 and TRBJ2-7, with TRBD2 matching over 12 bases. Germline assignment: CDR1 DFQATT and CDR2 SNEGSKA (reference sequence). This CDR3 has 13 amino acids. CDR3 in DNA: TGCAGAACTAGCGGGGGGCCTTCCTACGAGCAGTACTTC. It translates to CRTSGGPSYEQYF.

The V gene is TRBV7-9, the J gene TRBJ1-6; no clear D gene. V was trimmed by 5 bases and J by 3 bases, leaving 8 bases between them. The CDR3 runs 14 residues. The V gene's germline CDR1 is SEHNR and CDR2 FQNEAQ (reference sequence). The DNA for the CDR3 is TGTGCCAGCAGCCGAATGGGCTATAATTCACCCCTCCACTTT. Its protein product is CASSRMGYNSPLHF.

The table lists this clonotype with a few counts. This chain links TRBV7-9 with TRBJ1-5; 7 bases are a match to TRBD1. The CDR3 totals 15 residues. The V gene's germline CDR1 is SEHNR and CDR2 FQNEAQ (reference sequence). V gave up 5 bases and J gave up 5 bases; unmatched junction bases: 9. CDR3 region: CASSPLPQGDQPQHF. The CDR3 coding sequence is TGTGCCAGCAGCCCACTTCCTCAGGGGGATCAGCCCCAGCATTTT.

The V and J genes are TRBV7-2 and TRBJ2-1, with 15 bases fitting TRBD2. CDR3 length equals 18 residues. The V gene end was trimmed by 0 bases and the J gene end by 1 base; junction bases not matched to a gene: 1. Germline V gene data show CDR1 as SGHTA and CDR2 as FQGNSA. The CDR3 reads CASSLAGTSGGSYNEQFF. CDR3 DNA sequence: TGTGCCAGCAGCTTAGCCGGGACTAGCGGGGGGTCCTACAATGAGCAGTTCTTC.

The sample holds many counts of this clonotype. V usage is TRBV29-1 and J usage is TRBJ2-7, with D uncertain. CDR1 and CDR2 from the germline V gene are SQVTM and ANQGSEA. The CDR3 loop spans 12 amino acids. The V end lost 5 bases, the J end lost 7 bases, and 15 bases lay between the germline ends. In nucleotides, the CDR3 is TGCAGCGTTTTAACAGCTTCTCGAGAGCAGTACTTC. Translation gives CSVLTASREQYF.

Concerning this clonotype itself: A much more abundant neighbour one base away suggests this may be a read error. V is TRBV12-3 or TRBV12-4 and J is TRBJ1-1, with D tentatively TRBD1 (5 bases). There are 11 residues in the CDR3. The CDR3 region has the DNA TGTGTCAGCCGAGGGGACACTGAAGCTTTCTTT. It codes for CVSRGDTEAFF.